The clone carrying this T cell receptor beta chain was counted a single time. Original handling: Nucleated cell number was recorded as an estimate derived from reference gene primer amplification. The assay was immunoSEQ multiplex PCR, and TCRdb's table has in-frame clones only and misses some. D and trimming were read from the DNA, whereas the V and J calls and clone size are those reported in that table. The sample lists 55,000 to 80,000 clones; less than 85% were seen once. This record comes from a study of blood T cell repertoires in COVID-19. Study information: From the United States, Italy and Spain came samples of acute and convalescent COVID-19. Nucleic acid was either cDNA or gDNA, and it came from T cells, B-cell-depleted T cells, or PBMCs.

Germline-derived CDR1 and CDR2 are PRHDT and FYEKMQ (reference sequence). The J segment lost 5 bases and the V segment lost 3 bases, leaving 1 base of the junction unmatched. The CDR3 totals 12 residues. This TCR was recovered from a man aged 55 to 70 with acute or convalescent COVID-19. The chain has TRBV13 and TRBJ2-7; 7 bases are a match to TRBD1. The sample taken for sequencing was peripheral blood. This CDR3 reads CASSLGQNEQYF. The CDR3 DNA follows: TGTGCCAGCAGCTTGGGACAGAACGAGCAGTACTTC.